The text below deals with one T cell receptor beta chain. Its specificity is not known. One end of the junction is discordant with germline, which a read error may explain. Researchers took RNA transcripts and amplified the TCR beta CDR3 regions from them. Researchers ran a first-round RT-PCR on the TCR CDR3 using the HTBI primer set. TCRdb reprocessed the multiplex PCR reads via MiXCR and lists one record per CDR3 protein. The table lists roughly 420,000 distinct CDR3 sequences, approximately 14% of them singletons. This CDR3 region has 17 residues. CDR1 MGHRA and CDR2 YSYEKL come from the germline V gene. This sample was included in a study of T cells in Graves' hyperthyroidism and ophthalmopathy. Findings and limits, study-wide: The model's output predicted ophthalmopathy at a median of 6.5 months prior to onset.

This receptor was identified in a woman in her late teens or twenties with Graves' hyperthyroidism. V is TRBV4-1 and J is TRBJ1-5, with a tentative D call TRBD1 (6 bases). The material sequenced was blood. DNA for the CDR3: TGCGCCAACAGCCAAGAGGGGACACGCTATAGCAATCAGCCCCAGCATTTT. Its protein is CANSQEGTRYSNQPQHF.